Listed below are T cell receptor beta chains from one sample, sequenced in a study of cytomegalovirus exposure and HLA in healthy donors. The method was immunoSEQ multiplex PCR; TCRdb's version includes in-frame clones alone and lacks a portion of them. The sample holds approximately 180,000 clones, approximately 85% seen once. The specimen was PBMCs. The receptors come from a man younger than 35 in good health and CMV-seronegative. Both conserved end residues are part of each CDR3. The D gene is left open where the match is weak. Size values are once, few and many counts, or a class for expanded clones, and some rows have none.

v_call: TRBV7-2; d_call: TRBD2; j_call: TRBJ2-1; clone_size: .; cdr3_aa: CATARLAGEYNEQFF; cdr3_nt: TGTGCCACAGCCCGTCTAGCGGGAGAATACAATGAGCAGTTCTTC
v_call: TRBV6-1; d_call: .; j_call: TRBJ1-2; clone_size: .; cdr3_aa: CASSEVRNYGYTF; cdr3_nt: TGTGCCAGCAGTGAGGTGAGAAACTATGGCTACACCTTC
v_call: TRBV5-1; d_call: TRBD1; j_call: TRBJ2-2; clone_size: few; cdr3_aa: CASSLGGTDTGELFF; cdr3_nt: TGCGCCAGCAGCTTAGGGGGCACGGACACCGGGGAGCTGTTTTTT
v_call: TRBV7-2; d_call: .; j_call: TRBJ2-3; clone_size: .; cdr3_aa: CASSFFRTYTDTQYF; cdr3_nt: TGTGCCAGCAGCTTCTTTAGGACTTACACAGATACGCAGTATTTT
v_call: TRBV5-6; d_call: .; j_call: TRBJ2-5; clone_size: .; cdr3_aa: CASSLFGASRKETQYF; cdr3_nt: TGTGCCAGCAGCTTGTTCGGCGCTAGCAGGAAAGAGACCCAGTACTTC
v_call: TRBV4-2; d_call: TRBD1; j_call: TRBJ1-4; clone_size: .; cdr3_aa: CASRDRGNEKLFF; cdr3_nt: TGTGCCAGTAGGGACAGGGGTAATGAAAAACTGTTTTTT
v_call: TRBV5-1; d_call: TRBD2; j_call: TRBJ2-3; clone_size: few; cdr3_aa: CASSPYSGTNTDTQYF; cdr3_nt: TGCGCCAGCAGCCCGTACTCCGGGACTAACACAGATACGCAGTATTTT
v_call: TRBV4-2; d_call: .; j_call: TRBJ1-5; clone_size: .; cdr3_aa: CASSQLSSNQPQHF; cdr3_nt: TGTGCCAGCAGCCAATTGAGTAGCAATCAGCCCCAGCATTTT
v_call: TRBV6-5; d_call: TRBD1; j_call: TRBJ1-6; clone_size: .; cdr3_aa: CASSYAPGTANSPLHF; cdr3_nt: TGTGCCAGCAGTTACGCCCCGGGGACAGCTAATTCACCCCTCCACTTT
v_call: TRBV7-9; d_call: TRBD1; j_call: TRBJ1-1; clone_size: .; cdr3_aa: CASSLPGQRNTEAFF; cdr3_nt: TGTGCCAGCAGCTTACCGGGACAGAGGAACACTGAAGCTTTCTTT
v_call: TRBV28; d_call: .; j_call: TRBJ2-4; clone_size: .; cdr3_aa: CASTSRAGLAKNIQYF; cdr3_nt: TGTGCCAGCACCTCAAGGGCAGGGCTAGCCAAAAACATTCAGTACTTC
v_call: TRBV5-1; d_call: TRBD1; j_call: TRBJ2-2; clone_size: .; cdr3_aa: CASSTGQFYTGELFF; cdr3_nt: TGCGCCAGCAGCACGGGACAGTTTTACACCGGGGAGCTGTTTTTT
v_call: TRBV5-4; d_call: TRBD1; j_call: TRBJ1-2; clone_size: .; cdr3_aa: CASSMLSGGAHGYTF; cdr3_nt: TGTGCCAGCAGCATGCTTTCAGGGGGCGCCCATGGCTACACCTTC
v_call: TRBV5-4; d_call: TRBD1; j_call: TRBJ1-6; clone_size: .; cdr3_aa: CACSWAGGNSPLHF; cdr3_nt: TGTGCCTGCAGCTGGGCAGGGGGAAATTCACCCCTCCACTTT
v_call: TRBV27; d_call: .; j_call: TRBJ2-5; clone_size: .; cdr3_aa: CASSPQTSQETQYF; cdr3_nt: TGTGCCAGCAGTCCGCAGACAAGTCAGGAGACCCAGTACTTC
v_call: TRBV19; d_call: .; j_call: TRBJ1-1; clone_size: .; cdr3_aa: CASSQLGDTEAFF; cdr3_nt: TGTGCCAGTAGTCAGCTCGGGGACACTGAAGCTTTCTTT
v_call: TRBV11-3; d_call: .; j_call: TRBJ1-2; clone_size: .; cdr3_aa: CASSPRGIQSMGDYGYTF; cdr3_nt: TGTGCCAGCAGCCCCAGGGGAATCCAATCCATGGGAGACTATGGCTACACCTTC